This is a list of T cell receptor beta chains from one sample in a study of T cell repertoires in cytomegalovirus infection. Each CDR3 protein is one row after TCRdb ran MiXCR on the reads. There are about 360,000 distinct CDR3 sequences in the sample; approximately 30% occur only once, and roughly 12% lies in the top ten. Their target antigens are unknown. Sequences were derived from cultured PBMCs, sampled from culture after CMV antigen stimulation. These receptors all stem from a human donor in good health (CMV status not recorded). Some clones in this sample may be carry-over from other donors' samples. CDR3s include the opening cysteine and the closing phenylalanine or tryptophan. The order of the fields is clone size, V gene, D gene, J gene, CDR3 DNA, CDR3 protein. D genes are given only for firm matches. The size of a clone is reported for some rows only, either as once, few or many, or as a class for expanded clones.

-	TRBV12-5	-	TRBJ1-1	TGTGCTAGTGGTTTGGTACTTAGGCCCCAGGGCCAGGACACTGAAGCTTTCTTT	CASGLVLRPQGQDTEAFF
few	TRBV28	-	TRBJ1-1	TGTGCCAGCAGTTCATACAGGAGACTCACTGAAGCTTTCTTT	CASSSYRRLTEAFF
-	TRBV20-1	-	TRBJ1-5	TGCAGTGCTAGCCCGGATCAGCCCCAGCATTTT	CSASPDQPQHF
many	TRBV12-3/TRBV12-4	TRBD1	TRBJ2-6	TGTGCCAGCAGTTGGGGACAGTCCCTAAGCTCTGGGGCCAACGTCCTGACTTTC	CASSWGQSLSSGANVLTF
-	TRBV19	TRBD2	TRBJ2-1	TGTGCCAGTAGTATGTTTTCGGGGACTAGCGCCTACAATGAGCAGTTCTTC	CASSMFSGTSAYNEQFF
few	TRBV7-6	-	TRBJ2-7	TGTGCCAGCAGCTTAACTATGGTAGCGCCAACCTACGAGCAGTACTTC	CASSLTMVAPTYEQYF
few	TRBV20-1	TRBD2	TRBJ2-1	TGCAGTGCTAGAGTGAGCACTAGCGGTATCTTCTCCTACAATGAGCAGTTCTTC	CSARVSTSGIFSYNEQFF
-	TRBV7-6	-	TRBJ2-1	TGTGCCAGCAGCTTATATGCTAGTTGGAATGAGCAGTTCTTC	CASSLYASWNEQFF
-	TRBV7-2	-	TRBJ2-1	TGTGCCAGCAGCTTACATATGGGGAGCTCCTACAATGAGCAGTTCTTC	CASSLHMGSSYNEQFF
few	TRBV19	TRBD2	TRBJ2-4	TGTGCCAGTAGTGGACCGGGACTAGAGACTATCAGGGCCAAAAACATTCAGTACTTC	CASSGPGLETIRAKNIQYF
few	TRBV6-2/TRBV6-3	-	TRBJ2-7	TGTGCCAGCAGTTCACTCGGGACCGTCTCCTACGAGCAGTACTTC	CASSSLGTVSYEQYF
-	TRBV10-3	-	TRBJ2-6	TGTGCCATCAGAGGGGCCAACGTCCTGACTTTC	CAIRGANVLTF
-	TRBV7-2	TRBD1	TRBJ2-1	TGTGCCAGCAGCCCCAGGGGGCTCGGGGGCAAAGGCGGGCAGTTCTTC	CASSPRGLGGKGGQFF
few	TRBV20-1	TRBD2	TRBJ2-7	TGCAGTGCTACACTAGCGGCCGCCGTGCCGTACTTC	CSATLAAAVPYF
once	TRBV27	-	TRBJ2-2	TGTGCCAGCCGTGTTACTAGCAGGGGGACCGGGGAGCTGTTTTTT	CASRVTSRGTGELFF
few	TRBV11-3	-	TRBJ1-1	TGTGCCAGCAGCTTAGATCGGGTGGGGGCGCGGGCCACTGAAGCTTTCTTT	CASSLDRVGARATEAFF
few	TRBV7-9	-	TRBJ1-4	TGTGCCAGCACCGAGACGCACAGTGAAAAACTGTTTTTT	CASTETHSEKLFF
-	TRBV7-6	TRBD1	TRBJ1-4	TGTGCCAGCAGCTTTAACAGGGGGACTAATGAAAAACTGTTTTTT	CASSFNRGTNEKLFF
-	TRBV10-3	-	TRBJ2-1	TGTGCCATCAGCGCTTCGGGGTCGCATGAGCAGTTCTTC	CAISASGSHEQFF
few	TRBV30	-	TRBJ1-1	TGTGCCTGGAGTTGGGGCCAGGGTATACCTGAAGCTTTCTTT	CAWSWGQGIPEAFF
-	TRBV11-2	-	TRBJ1-5	TGTGCCAGCAGCCGGACCGGGGGCAGTCAGCCCCAGCATTTT	CASSRTGGSQPQHF
-	TRBV12-3/TRBV12-4	-	TRBJ1-2	TGTGCCAGCAGTTTACGGGGCTGGGGCGGCTACACCTTC	CASSLRGWGGYTF
-	TRBV14	TRBD2	TRBJ2-1	TGTGCCAGCAGCCAAGACCTAGCGGGAGTATACCGGTTCTTC	CASSQDLAGVYRFF
-	TRBV28	-	TRBJ2-6	TGTGCCAGCAGTTTCTGGCAGGGGTACGGCTCTGGGGCCAACGTCCTGACTTTC	CASSFWQGYGSGANVLTF
-	TRBV6-2/TRBV6-3	TRBD1	TRBJ1-1	TGTGCCAGCAGTCTGGGACAGCCCATCAACACTGAAGCTTTCTTT	CASSLGQPINTEAFF
-	TRBV20-1	TRBD2	TRBJ2-5	TGCAGTGCTAGTCTAGCGGGAGTGGGAGAGACCCAGTACTTC	CSASLAGVGETQYF
-	TRBV12-3/TRBV12-4	TRBD2	TRBJ2-7	TGTGCCAGCAGTTCCCTAAGCGGGACCTACGAGCAGTACTTC	CASSSLSGTYEQYF
many	TRBV11-2	-	TRBJ2-5	TGTGCCAGCAGCTTAATGGGACCATCCTCTCGAGAGACCCAGTACTTC	CASSLMGPSSRETQYF
-	TRBV29-1	-	TRBJ2-5	TGCAGCGTTGAATGGGGGGGCGAGACCCAGTACTTC	CSVEWGGETQYF
many	TRBV7-6	-	TRBJ2-5	TGTGCCAGCAGAAGGGACATCGAAGAGACCCAGTACTTC	CASRRDIEETQYF
-	TRBV7-2	-	TRBJ2-1	TGTGCCAGCAGCCTCGGACAGGCGGGAAACAATGAGCAGTTCTTC	CASSLGQAGNNEQFF
-	TRBV12-3/TRBV12-4	-	TRBJ2-1	TGTGCCAGCAGGCCCTCCCTACTCAGTGAGCAGTTCTTC	CASRPSLLSEQFF
-	TRBV7-2	-	TRBJ1-3	TGTGCCAGCAGCTCGGACAGAGGAAACACCATATATTTT	CASSSDRGNTIYF
many	TRBV7-2	TRBD2	TRBJ2-5	TGTGCCAGCAGCTTAGTGCGGCTAGCGGGCCAAGAGACCCAGTACTTC	CASSLVRLAGQETQYF
few	TRBV10-3	-	TRBJ1-2	TGTGCCATCAGTGAGAGAGATGGGTTTTATGGCTACACCTTC	CAISERDGFYGYTF
many	TRBV11-3	TRBD2	TRBJ2-2	TGTGCCAGCAGCTCAATTAGCGGGAGGGCCGACACCGGGGAGCTGTTTTTT	CASSSISGRADTGELFF
-	TRBV7-2	TRBD2	TRBJ2-1	TGTGCCAGCAGCTTAGCAATCACTAGCGGGGGCTATGAGCAGTTCTTC	CASSLAITSGGYEQFF
-	TRBV11-3	-	TRBJ2-2	TGTGCCAGCGGACGAAGCTTCAGCGGGGAGCTGTTTTTT	CASGRSFSGELFF
few	TRBV7-2	-	TRBJ2-2	TGTGCCAGCAGCTTAGCGGCGGCTAGCTATGCACCCGGGGAGCTGTTTTTT	CASSLAAASYAPGELFF
once	TRBV6-5	TRBD2	TRBJ2-2	TGTGCCAGCAGTTACTCGTCTTCGGGAGGGTTCGGGGAGCTGTTTTTT	CASSYSSSGGFGELFF
-	TRBV29-1	-	TRBJ1-1	TGCAGCGTTGTTTGGGTGAATGAAGCTTTCTTT	CSVVWVNEAFF
-	TRBV7-6	TRBD2	TRBJ2-7	TGTGCCAGCAGCTTAACGGGACTAGCGGGTTCCCCCTACGAGCAGTACTTC	CASSLTGLAGSPYEQYF
-	TRBV11-2	-	TRBJ2-3	TGTGCCAGCAGCTTAGGCGCCAGTCTCTACACAGATACGCAGTATTTT	CASSLGASLYTDTQYF
many	TRBV7-2	-	TRBJ2-7	TGTGCCAGCAGCTTAGGGTTGAGCTCCTACGAGCAGTACTTC	CASSLGLSSYEQYF
many	TRBV7-9	-	TRBJ2-7	TGTGCCAGCAGCCAAAGAGGGGTCTCCTACGAGCAGTACTTC	CASSQRGVSYEQYF
-	TRBV12-3/TRBV12-4	TRBD2	TRBJ2-1	TGTGCCAGCAACAGCGGGACCGACAATGAGCAGTTCTTC	CASNSGTDNEQFF
-	TRBV4-1	TRBD1	TRBJ2-3	TGCGCCAGCAGCCAAGGGGACAGGGCGGGTCAGCCCCAGTATTTT	CASSQGDRAGQPQYF
-	TRBV12-3/TRBV12-4	-	TRBJ1-5	TGTGCCAGCAGTTTACAGGCCGGCGGCAATCAGCCCCAGCATTTT	CASSLQAGGNQPQHF
few	TRBV11-2	-	TRBJ1-1	TGTGCCAGCAGCTTAAGGGGCCAGGGAATGAACACTGAAGCTTTCTTT	CASSLRGQGMNTEAFF
-	TRBV14	TRBD2	TRBJ2-1	TGTGCCAGCAGCCAAGAGGAACTAGCGGGAAGGGATGAGCAGTTCTTC	CASSQEELAGRDEQFF
many	TRBV6-2/TRBV6-3	TRBD2	TRBJ2-1	TGTGCCAGCAGTGCGGGAGTTGAGCAGTTCTTC	CASSAGVEQFF
-	TRBV20-1	TRBD2	TRBJ2-3	TGCAGTGCTTCCCGAGCGGGAGGTATCGCAGATACGCAGTATTTT	CSASRAGGIADTQYF
-	TRBV6-2/TRBV6-3	TRBD2	TRBJ2-1	TGTGCCAGCAGTTACGCACTAGCGGTCTACAATGAGCAGTTCTTC	CASSYALAVYNEQFF
once	TRBV19	-	TRBJ2-6	TGTGCCAGTAGCAAAACGACCCGAGACTCTGGGGCCAACGTCCTGACTTTC	CASSKTTRDSGANVLTF
-	TRBV6-6	-	TRBJ2-5	TGTGCCAGCAGACTAGGGCTCCGGGAGACCCAGTACTTC	CASRLGLRETQYF